Below, one TCR beta chain is given with its context. As handled by the study authors: Amplification of reference gene primers provided the estimated nucleated cell counts. The protocol was immunoSEQ multiplex PCR, while the TCRdb copy is restricted to in-frame clones and leaves out a portion. V and J calls and clone size follow that table, whereas D and trimming were derived from the DNA. The sample includes some 380,000 clones, 90% of them seen just once. The germline gives CDR1 MNHEY, CDR2 SVGEGT. The V and J ends lost 6 bases and 0 bases respectively, with 18 bases between them. The CDR3 runs to 16 residues. This entry is derived from a study of blood T cell repertoires in COVID-19. Background on the study: Donors in the United States, Italy and Spain gave samples during acute or convalescent COVID-19. Sources were T cells, B-cell-depleted T cells, or PBMCs; the material itself was cDNA or gDNA.

Input material: peripheral blood. This TCR derives from a man aged 18 to 29 with active or convalescent COVID-19. The chain couples TRBV6-2 or TRBV6-3 to TRBJ2-7; tentative D call: TRBD2 (6 bases). CDR3 in DNA: TGTGCCAGCAGCAACGCGGGCCCGGGGGACTCCTACGAGCAGTACTTC. This codes for CASSNAGPGDSYEQYF.